This T cell receptor (beta chain) was identified in a study of blood T cell repertoires in COVID-19. The protocol was immunoSEQ multiplex PCR, while the TCRdb copy is restricted to in-frame clones and leaves out a portion. The table lists approximately 140,000 clones, approximately 82% of them singletons, with around 1.5% in the top ten. This CDR3 has 15 residues. CDR1 and CDR2 from the germline V gene are MNHEY and SMNVEV (reference sequence). Trimming cost V 5 bases and J 7 bases; bases outside gene matches: 11. Sequenced: peripheral blood. This receptor was taken from a human donor in a cohort sampled during active COVID-19. The genes are TRBV27 and TRBJ2-1; 7 bases map to TRBD1. DNA of the CDR3: TGTGCCAGCAGTACAGGGGCGCCGGGGCCAAATGAGCAGTTCTTC. Amino acids: CASSTGAPGPNEQFF.